These T cell receptor beta chains were read from a single sample in a study of glioma-infiltrating T cells after dendritic cell vaccination. Using immunoSEQ multiplex PCR, the repertoire was profiled, and TCRdb retains in-frame clones only, with some absent. The table includes about 67,000 clones, 81% detected once. The source material was blood, sampled before dendritic cell vaccination. These receptors came from a human donor with glioblastoma. The CDR3 runs from the conserved cysteine through the conserved F or W. A D gene is named only where the DNA matches it firmly. Clone size is not always given. Where it is, it says once, few, many or a class for expanded clones.

D gene: -; clone size: once; V gene: TRBV5-8; J gene: TRBJ1-1; CDR3 protein: CASSPGAGNTEAFF; CDR3 DNA: TGTGCCAGCAGCCCCGGCGCAGGAAACACTGAAGCTTTCTTT
D gene: TRBD2; clone size: -; V gene: TRBV19; J gene: TRBJ2-3; CDR3 protein: CASSPVGGSLGDTQYF; CDR3 DNA: TGTGCCAGTAGTCCCGTGGGAGGGAGTTTGGGAGATACGCAGTATTTT
D gene: -; clone size: once; V gene: TRBV18; J gene: TRBJ1-3; CDR3 protein: CASSPGQISSGNTIYF; CDR3 DNA: TGTGCCAGCTCACCAGGGCAGATCAGCTCTGGAAACACCATATATTTT
D gene: -; clone size: few; V gene: TRBV4-1; J gene: TRBJ2-4; CDR3 protein: CASSLSLAKNIQYF; CDR3 DNA: TGCGCCAGCAGCCTATCACTAGCCAAAAACATTCAGTACTTC
D gene: -; clone size: -; V gene: TRBV6-5; J gene: TRBJ2-5; CDR3 protein: CASSPGLGETQYF; CDR3 DNA: TGTGCCAGCAGTCCCGGCCTCGGGGAGACCCAGTACTTC
D gene: TRBD1; clone size: few; V gene: TRBV10-3; J gene: TRBJ1-2; CDR3 protein: CAISDRQGEKDGYTF; CDR3 DNA: TGTGCCATCAGTGATCGGCAGGGGGAGAAGGATGGCTACACCTTC
D gene: -; clone size: -; V gene: TRBV9; J gene: TRBJ2-7; CDR3 protein: CASSVGGGDFSEQYF; CDR3 DNA: TGTGCCAGCAGCGTTGGGGGGGGCGACTTTTCCGAGCAGTACTTC
D gene: TRBD1; clone size: -; V gene: TRBV29-1; J gene: TRBJ1-5; CDR3 protein: CSVGQGKVGQPQHF; CDR3 DNA: TGCAGCGTGGGACAGGGGAAAGTCGGTCAGCCCCAGCATTTT
D gene: -; clone size: few; V gene: TRBV7-9; J gene: TRBJ2-2; CDR3 protein: CASSLTRAVTGELFF; CDR3 DNA: TGTGCCAGCAGCTTAACGCGGGCCGTAACCGGGGAGCTGTTTTTT
D gene: TRBD2; clone size: once; V gene: TRBV11-1; J gene: TRBJ2-5; CDR3 protein: CASSLTSGETQYF; CDR3 DNA: TGTGCCAGCAGCTTAACTAGCGGAGAGACCCAGTACTTC
D gene: TRBD1; clone size: -; V gene: TRBV7-6; J gene: TRBJ1-2; CDR3 protein: CASSSQMTGIYGYTF; CDR3 DNA: TGTGCCAGCAGCTCACAAATGACAGGGATATATGGCTACACCTTC
D gene: -; clone size: -; V gene: TRBV15; J gene: TRBJ1-4; CDR3 protein: CATSGGLGGTSTEKLFF; CDR3 DNA: TGTGCCACCAGCGGGGGACTTGGGGGGACCTCTACGGAAAAACTGTTTTTT
D gene: TRBD1; clone size: -; V gene: TRBV9; J gene: TRBJ1-1; CDR3 protein: CASSAKGQGTEAFF; CDR3 DNA: TGTGCCAGCAGCGCAAAAGGACAGGGCACTGAAGCTTTCTTT
D gene: -; clone size: -; V gene: TRBV2; J gene: TRBJ1-1; CDR3 protein: CASRISTGNTEAFF; CDR3 DNA: TGTGCCAGCCGGATCTCGACGGGGAACACTGAAGCTTTCTTT
D gene: -; clone size: -; V gene: TRBV7-9; J gene: TRBJ1-2; CDR3 protein: CASSVLLDYGYTF; CDR3 DNA: TGTGCCAGCAGCGTCCTATTGGACTATGGCTACACCTTC
D gene: TRBD2; clone size: -; V gene: TRBV2; J gene: TRBJ2-1; CDR3 protein: CASKGAGEPQDEQFF; CDR3 DNA: TGTGCCAGCAAAGGTGCGGGGGAACCCCAAGATGAGCAGTTCTTC
D gene: TRBD2; clone size: once; V gene: TRBV28; J gene: TRBJ2-3; CDR3 protein: CASSTPASGGAWGDTQYF; CDR3 DNA: TGTGCCAGCAGTACCCCCGCTAGCGGGGGGGCCTGGGGAGATACGCAGTATTTT
D gene: -; clone size: -; V gene: TRBV9; J gene: TRBJ1-1; CDR3 protein: CASSELLWGENTEAFF; CDR3 DNA: TGTGCCAGCAGCGAACTCCTTTGGGGCGAGAACACTGAAGCTTTCTTT
D gene: TRBD1; clone size: -; V gene: TRBV5-1; J gene: TRBJ2-2; CDR3 protein: CASSLVGQRFTGELFF; CDR3 DNA: TGCGCCAGCAGCTTGGTGGGACAGCGTTTCACCGGGGAGCTGTTTTTT
D gene: TRBD1; clone size: -; V gene: TRBV6-6; J gene: TRBJ1-2; CDR3 protein: CASNRRTGDYGYTF; CDR3 DNA: TGTGCCAGCAATAGAAGGACAGGCGACTATGGCTACACCTTC
D gene: -; clone size: -; V gene: TRBV9; J gene: TRBJ1-3; CDR3 protein: CATNLLVSGNTIYF; CDR3 DNA: TGTGCCACCAATTTATTAGTCTCTGGAAACACCATATATTTT
D gene: TRBD2; clone size: -; V gene: TRBV11-2; J gene: TRBJ2-5; CDR3 protein: CASSLTSGVSETQYF; CDR3 DNA: TGTGCCAGCAGCTTGACTAGCGGGGTATCCGAGACCCAGTACTTC
D gene: -; clone size: once; V gene: TRBV11-2; J gene: TRBJ1-1; CDR3 protein: CASSFGLYTEAFF; CDR3 DNA: TGTGCCAGCAGCTTCGGGTTGTACACTGAAGCTTTCTTT
D gene: -; clone size: -; V gene: TRBV15; J gene: TRBJ1-1; CDR3 protein: CATSRDRVQTEAFF; CDR3 DNA: TGTGCCACCAGCAGAGACAGGGTGCAGACTGAAGCTTTCTTT
D gene: -; clone size: few; V gene: TRBV6-1; J gene: TRBJ1-2; CDR3 protein: CASNTQANYGYTF; CDR3 DNA: TGTGCCAGCAACACACAAGCTAACTATGGCTACACCTTC
D gene: TRBD1; clone size: once; V gene: TRBV2; J gene: TRBJ2-7; CDR3 protein: CATNRDRSSYEQYF; CDR3 DNA: TGTGCCACCAACCGGGACAGAAGCTCCTACGAGCAGTACTTC
D gene: TRBD2; clone size: -; V gene: TRBV7-3; J gene: TRBJ2-2; CDR3 protein: CASTPAGGAGNTGELFF; CDR3 DNA: TGTGCCAGCACCCCAGCGGGGGGTGCGGGGAACACCGGGGAGCTGTTTTTT
D gene: -; clone size: -; V gene: TRBV6-4; J gene: TRBJ2-2; CDR3 protein: CASSAWAATGELFF; CDR3 DNA: TGTGCCAGCAGTGCCTGGGCAGCCACCGGGGAGCTGTTTTTT
D gene: TRBD1; clone size: -; V gene: TRBV4-1; J gene: TRBJ1-2; CDR3 protein: CASSQDSQGAYGYTF; CDR3 DNA: TGCGCCAGCAGCCAAGATAGCCAGGGGGCCTATGGCTACACCTTC
D gene: -; clone size: few; V gene: TRBV25-1; J gene: TRBJ2-1; CDR3 protein: CASSATEYNEQFF; CDR3 DNA: TGTGCCAGCAGTGCGACAGAGTACAATGAGCAGTTCTTC
D gene: TRBD1; clone size: once; V gene: TRBV27; J gene: TRBJ1-5; CDR3 protein: CASSFTGTGAGKSNQPQHF; CDR3 DNA: TGTGCCAGCAGTTTTACAGGGACAGGGGCTGGGAAAAGCAATCAGCCCCAGCATTTT
D gene: -; clone size: -; V gene: TRBV9; J gene: TRBJ1-1; CDR3 protein: CASSGGRKTMNTEAFF; CDR3 DNA: TGTGCCAGCAGCGGAGGGAGAAAAACCATGAACACTGAAGCTTTCTTT
D gene: TRBD2; clone size: once; V gene: TRBV15; J gene: TRBJ2-1; CDR3 protein: CATSRVLAGAYNEQFF; CDR3 DNA: TGTGCCACCAGCAGAGTACTAGCGGGGGCCTACAATGAGCAGTTCTTC
D gene: -; clone size: -; V gene: TRBV7-6; J gene: TRBJ1-4; CDR3 protein: CASSPTVTNEKLFF; CDR3 DNA: TGTGCCAGCAGCCCTACAGTAACTAATGAAAAACTGTTTTTT
D gene: TRBD2; clone size: -; V gene: TRBV27; J gene: TRBJ2-3; CDR3 protein: CASSPGLAGGGDTQYF; CDR3 DNA: TGTGCCAGCAGTCCCGGACTAGCGGGGGGGGGAGATACGCAGTATTTT
D gene: -; clone size: once; V gene: TRBV2; J gene: TRBJ1-6; CDR3 protein: CASMITGNSPLHF; CDR3 DNA: TGTGCCAGCATGATAACAGGGAATTCACCCCTCCACTTT
D gene: TRBD1; clone size: -; V gene: TRBV27; J gene: TRBJ1-2; CDR3 protein: CASSTRTGYYYGYTF; CDR3 DNA: TGTGCCAGCAGTACCCGGACAGGGTATTACTATGGCTACACCTTC
D gene: TRBD2; clone size: few; V gene: TRBV4-3; J gene: TRBJ2-7; CDR3 protein: CASSQVVDGVAGVEQYF; CDR3 DNA: TGCGCCAGCAGCCAAGTCGTTGACGGAGTTGCGGGGGTCGAGCAGTACTTC
D gene: TRBD1; clone size: -; V gene: TRBV5-1; J gene: TRBJ1-1; CDR3 protein: CASSEDGQGGLNTEAFF; CDR3 DNA: TGCGCCAGCAGCGAGGATGGGCAGGGGGGCCTAAACACTGAAGCTTTCTTT
D gene: -; clone size: -; V gene: TRBV6-6; J gene: TRBJ2-3; CDR3 protein: CASSPTGLSQYF; CDR3 DNA: TGTGCCAGCAGCCCGACAGGATTGTCGCAGTATTTT
D gene: TRBD1; clone size: -; V gene: TRBV30; J gene: TRBJ1-2; CDR3 protein: CAWTQGAIGYTF; CDR3 DNA: TGTGCCTGGACACAGGGGGCAATTGGCTACACCTTC
D gene: TRBD1; clone size: once; V gene: TRBV15; J gene: TRBJ1-2; CDR3 protein: CATSRDYDRGRDYGYTF; CDR3 DNA: TGTGCCACCAGCAGAGATTACGACAGGGGGCGCGACTATGGCTACACCTTC